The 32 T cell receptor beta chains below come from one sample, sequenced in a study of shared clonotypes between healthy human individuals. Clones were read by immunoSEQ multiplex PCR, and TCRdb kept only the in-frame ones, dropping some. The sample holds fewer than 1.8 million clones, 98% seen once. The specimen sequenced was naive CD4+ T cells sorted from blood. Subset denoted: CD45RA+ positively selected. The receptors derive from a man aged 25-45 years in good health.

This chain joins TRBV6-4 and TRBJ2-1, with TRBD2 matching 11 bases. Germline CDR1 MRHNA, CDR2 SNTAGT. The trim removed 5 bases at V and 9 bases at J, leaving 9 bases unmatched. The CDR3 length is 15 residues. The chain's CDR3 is CASSILAGGPGEQFF. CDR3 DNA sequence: TGTGCCAGCAGTATTTTAGCGGGAGGGCCGGGTGAGCAGTTCTTC.

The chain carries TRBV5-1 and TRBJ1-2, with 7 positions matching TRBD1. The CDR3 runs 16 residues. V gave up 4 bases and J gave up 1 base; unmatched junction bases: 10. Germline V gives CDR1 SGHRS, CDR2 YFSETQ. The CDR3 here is CASSAGAGQRNYGYTF. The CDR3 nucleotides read TGCGCCAGCAGCGCGGGCGCGGGACAGCGTAACTATGGCTACACCTTC.

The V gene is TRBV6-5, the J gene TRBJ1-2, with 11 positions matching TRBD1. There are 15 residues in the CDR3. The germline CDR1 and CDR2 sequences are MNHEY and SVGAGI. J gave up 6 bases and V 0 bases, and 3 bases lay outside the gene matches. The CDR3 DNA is TGTGCCAGCAGTTACTCGGGACAGGGGGAGAATGGCTACACCTTC. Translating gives CASSYSGQGENGYTF.

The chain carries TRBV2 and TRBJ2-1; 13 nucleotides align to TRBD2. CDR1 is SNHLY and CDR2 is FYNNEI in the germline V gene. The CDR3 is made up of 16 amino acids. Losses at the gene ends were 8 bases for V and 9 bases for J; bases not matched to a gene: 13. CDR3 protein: CASHPLGLAGVGEQFF. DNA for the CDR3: TGTGCCAGCCACCCACTCGGACTAGCGGGAGTGGGTGAGCAGTTCTTC.

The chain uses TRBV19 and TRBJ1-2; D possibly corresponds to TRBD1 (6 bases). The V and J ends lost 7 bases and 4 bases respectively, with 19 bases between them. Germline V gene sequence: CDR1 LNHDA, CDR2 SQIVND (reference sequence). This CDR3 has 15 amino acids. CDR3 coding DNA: TGTGCCAGTACCCGGAGGCAGGGGCTGGTCTATGGCTACACCTTC. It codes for CASTRRQGLVYGYTF.

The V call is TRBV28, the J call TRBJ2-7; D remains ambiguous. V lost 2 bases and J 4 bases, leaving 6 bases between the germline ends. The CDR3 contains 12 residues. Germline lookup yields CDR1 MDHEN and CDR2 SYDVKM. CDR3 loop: CASSLKRYEQYF. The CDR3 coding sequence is TGTGCCAGCAGTTTAAAACGGTACGAGCAGTACTTC. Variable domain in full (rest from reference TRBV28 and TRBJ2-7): DVKVTQSSRYLVKRTGEKVFLECVQDMDHENMFWYRQDPGLGLRLIYFSYDVKMKEKGDIPEGYSVSREKKERFSLILESASTNQTSMYLCASSLKRYEQYFGPGTRLTVT.

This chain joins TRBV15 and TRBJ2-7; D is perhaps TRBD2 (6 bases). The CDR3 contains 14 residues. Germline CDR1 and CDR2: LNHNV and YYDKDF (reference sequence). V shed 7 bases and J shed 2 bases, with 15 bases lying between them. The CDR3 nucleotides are TGTGCCACCAAAAACGGAGGGGCGACCTACGAGCAGTACTTC. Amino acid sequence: CATKNGGATYEQYF.

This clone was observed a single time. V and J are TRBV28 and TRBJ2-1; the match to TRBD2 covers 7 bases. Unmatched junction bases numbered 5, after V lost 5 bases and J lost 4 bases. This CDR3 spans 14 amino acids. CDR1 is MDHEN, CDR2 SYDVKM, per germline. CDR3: CASSMRTSYNEQFF. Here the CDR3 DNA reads TGTGCCAGCAGTATGCGGACTAGTTACAATGAGCAGTTCTTC.

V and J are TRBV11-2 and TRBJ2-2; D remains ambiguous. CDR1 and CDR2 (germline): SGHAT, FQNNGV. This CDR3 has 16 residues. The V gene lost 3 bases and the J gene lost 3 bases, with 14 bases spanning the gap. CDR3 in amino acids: CASSFSFGDYTGELFF. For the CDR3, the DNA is TGTGCCAGCAGCTTTAGTTTCGGAGACTACACCGGGGAGCTGTTTTTT.

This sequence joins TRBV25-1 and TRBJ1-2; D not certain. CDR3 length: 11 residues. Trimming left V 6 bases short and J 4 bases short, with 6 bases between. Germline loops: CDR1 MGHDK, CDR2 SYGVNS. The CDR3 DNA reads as TGTGCCAGCAGCGGGGTCTATGGCTACACCTTC. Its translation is CASSGVYGYTF.

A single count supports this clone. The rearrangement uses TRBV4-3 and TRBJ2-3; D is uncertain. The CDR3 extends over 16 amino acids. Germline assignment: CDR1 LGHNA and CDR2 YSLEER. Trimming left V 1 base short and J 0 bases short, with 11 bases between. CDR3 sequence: CASSQAASPSTDTQYF. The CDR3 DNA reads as TGCGCCAGCAGCCAAGCAGCCAGCCCTAGCACAGATACGCAGTATTTT.

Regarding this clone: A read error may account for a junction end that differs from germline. CDR3 sequence (DNA): TGTGCCAGCAGCGTAGGAGGGATTTGGGGCAATCAGCAGTTCTTC. Its translation: CASSVGGIWGNQQFF. The V and J genes are TRBV9 and TRBJ2-1, with D possibly called TRBD1 or TRBD2 (5 bases each). The germline CDR1 and CDR2 sequences are SGDLS and YYNGEE. This CDR3 has 15 residues.

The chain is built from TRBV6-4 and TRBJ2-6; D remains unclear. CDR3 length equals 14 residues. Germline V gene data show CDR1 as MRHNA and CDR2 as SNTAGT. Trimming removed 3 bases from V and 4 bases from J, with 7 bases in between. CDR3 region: CASSESRGANVLTF. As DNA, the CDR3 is TGTGCCAGCAGTGAATCCCGGGGGGCCAACGTCCTGACTTTC.

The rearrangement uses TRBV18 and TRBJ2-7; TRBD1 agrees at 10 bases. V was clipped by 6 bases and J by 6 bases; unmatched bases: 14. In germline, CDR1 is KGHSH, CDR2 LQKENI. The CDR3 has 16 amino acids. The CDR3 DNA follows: TGTGCCAGCTCTCCCAATTTCGGGACAGGGGACTCCGAGCAGTACTTC. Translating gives CASSPNFGTGDSEQYF.

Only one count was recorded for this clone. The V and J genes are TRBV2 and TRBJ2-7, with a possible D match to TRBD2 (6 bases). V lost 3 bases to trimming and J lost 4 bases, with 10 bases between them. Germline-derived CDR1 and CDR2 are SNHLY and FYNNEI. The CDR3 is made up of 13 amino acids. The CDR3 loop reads CASSDGRGYEQYF. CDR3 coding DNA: TGTGCCAGCAGTGATGGGCGGGGATACGAGCAGTACTTC.

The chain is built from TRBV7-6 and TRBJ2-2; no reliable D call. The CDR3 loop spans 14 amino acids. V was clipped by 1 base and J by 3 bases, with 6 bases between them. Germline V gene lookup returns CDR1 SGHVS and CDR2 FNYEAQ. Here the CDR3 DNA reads TGTGCCAGCAGCTTAGTATCCTACACCGGGGAGCTGTTTTTT. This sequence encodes CASSLVSYTGELFF. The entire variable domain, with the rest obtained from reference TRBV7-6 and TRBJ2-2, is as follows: GAGVSQSPRYKVTKRGQDVALRCDPISGHVSLYWYRQALGQGPEFLTYFNYEAQQDKSGLPNDRFSAERPEGSISTLTIQRTEQRDSAMYRCASSLVSYTGELFFGEGSRLTVL.

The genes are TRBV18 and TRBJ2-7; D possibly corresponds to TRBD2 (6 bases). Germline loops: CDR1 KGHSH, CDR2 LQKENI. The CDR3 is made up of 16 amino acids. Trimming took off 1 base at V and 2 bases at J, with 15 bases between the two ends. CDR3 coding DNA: TGTGCCAGCTCACCACTTCCGCCTAGCGCACCCTACGAGCAGTACTTC. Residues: CASSPLPPSAPYEQYF.

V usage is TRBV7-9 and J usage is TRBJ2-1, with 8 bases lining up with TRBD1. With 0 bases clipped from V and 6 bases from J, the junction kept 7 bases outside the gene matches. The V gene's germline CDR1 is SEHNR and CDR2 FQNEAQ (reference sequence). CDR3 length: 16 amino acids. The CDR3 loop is CASSLAAGTGSNEQFF. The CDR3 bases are TGTGCCAGCAGCTTAGCGGCCGGGACAGGATCCAATGAGCAGTTCTTC.

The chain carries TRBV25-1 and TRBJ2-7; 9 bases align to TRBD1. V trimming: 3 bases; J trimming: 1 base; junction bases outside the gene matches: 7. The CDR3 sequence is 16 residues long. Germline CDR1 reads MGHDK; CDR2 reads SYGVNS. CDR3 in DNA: TGTGCCAGCAGTGATCGGACAGGGGCTTTTTCCTACGAGCAGTACTTC. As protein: CASSDRTGAFSYEQYF.

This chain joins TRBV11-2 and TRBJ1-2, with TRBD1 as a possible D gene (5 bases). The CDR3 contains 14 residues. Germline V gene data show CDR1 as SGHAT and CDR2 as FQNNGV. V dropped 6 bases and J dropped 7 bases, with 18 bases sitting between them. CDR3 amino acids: CASSAGNRRGGYTF. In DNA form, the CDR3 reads TGTGCCAGCAGTGCCGGGAATAGGAGGGGTGGCTACACCTTC.

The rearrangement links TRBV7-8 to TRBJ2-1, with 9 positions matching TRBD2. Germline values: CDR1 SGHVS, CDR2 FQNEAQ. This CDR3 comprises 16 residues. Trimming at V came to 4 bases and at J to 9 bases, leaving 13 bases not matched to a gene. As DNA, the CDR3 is TGTGCCAGCAGCTCGACGAGCGGGAGGCCCGGTGGTGAGCAGTTCTTC. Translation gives CASSSTSGRPGGEQFF.

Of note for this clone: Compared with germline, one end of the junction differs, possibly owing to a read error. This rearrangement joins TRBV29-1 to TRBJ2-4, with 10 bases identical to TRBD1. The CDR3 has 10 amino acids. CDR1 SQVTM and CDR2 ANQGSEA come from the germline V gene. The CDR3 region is CSGPPGDRGF. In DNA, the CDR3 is TGCAGCGGTCCCCCAGGGGACAGGGGCTTC.

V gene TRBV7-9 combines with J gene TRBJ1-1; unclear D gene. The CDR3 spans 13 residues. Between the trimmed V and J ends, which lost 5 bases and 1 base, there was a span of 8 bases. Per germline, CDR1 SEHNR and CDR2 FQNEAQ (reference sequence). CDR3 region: CASSTTQNTEAFF. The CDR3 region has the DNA TGTGCCAGCAGCACCACGCAGAACACTGAAGCTTTCTTT.

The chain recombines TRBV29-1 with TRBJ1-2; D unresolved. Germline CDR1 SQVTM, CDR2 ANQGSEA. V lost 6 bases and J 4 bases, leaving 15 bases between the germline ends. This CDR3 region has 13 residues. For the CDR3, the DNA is TGCAGCGTCTTGGCCGGGGTAGCCTATGGCTACACCTTC. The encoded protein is CSVLAGVAYGYTF.

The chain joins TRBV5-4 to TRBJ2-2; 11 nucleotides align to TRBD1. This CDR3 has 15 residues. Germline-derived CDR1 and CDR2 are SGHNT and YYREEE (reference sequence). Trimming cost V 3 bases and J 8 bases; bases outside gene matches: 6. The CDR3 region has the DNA TGTGCCAGCAGCTGGGGACAGGGGGGCACGGGGGAGCTGTTTTTT. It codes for CASSWGQGGTGELFF.

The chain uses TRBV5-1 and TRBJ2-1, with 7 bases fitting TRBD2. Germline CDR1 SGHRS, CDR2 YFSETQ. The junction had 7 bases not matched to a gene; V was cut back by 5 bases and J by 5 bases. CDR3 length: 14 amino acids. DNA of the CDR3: TGCGCCAGCAGAAGGGTAGCGGGCAACAATGAGCAGTTCTTC. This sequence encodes CASRRVAGNNEQFF.

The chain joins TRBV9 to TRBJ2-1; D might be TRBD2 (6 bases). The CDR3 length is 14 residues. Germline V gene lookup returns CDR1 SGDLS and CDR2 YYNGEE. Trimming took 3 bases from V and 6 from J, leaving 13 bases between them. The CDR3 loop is CASSGSGWGNEQFF. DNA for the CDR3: TGTGCCAGCAGCGGGAGCGGGTGGGGCAATGAGCAGTTCTTC.

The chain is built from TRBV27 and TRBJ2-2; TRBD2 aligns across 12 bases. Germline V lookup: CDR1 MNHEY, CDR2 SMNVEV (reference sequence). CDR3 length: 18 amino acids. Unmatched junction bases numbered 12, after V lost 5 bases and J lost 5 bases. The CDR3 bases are TGTGCCAGCAGTCCGGGACTAGCGGGTTTACCGTGGACCGGGGAGCTGTTTTTT. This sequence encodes CASSPGLAGLPWTGELFF.

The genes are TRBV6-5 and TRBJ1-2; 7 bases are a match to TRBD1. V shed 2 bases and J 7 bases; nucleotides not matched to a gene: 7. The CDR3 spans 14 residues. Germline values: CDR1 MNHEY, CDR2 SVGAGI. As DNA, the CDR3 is TGTGCCAGCAGTTACACCGCAGGGGGAGTTGGCTACACCTTC. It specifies CASSYTAGGVGYTF.

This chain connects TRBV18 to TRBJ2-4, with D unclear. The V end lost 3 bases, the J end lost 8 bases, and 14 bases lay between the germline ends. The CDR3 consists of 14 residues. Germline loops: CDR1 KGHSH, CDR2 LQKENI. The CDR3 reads CASSPPGQGHIQYF. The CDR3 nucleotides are TGTGCCAGCTCACCCCCTGGGCAAGGGCACATTCAGTACTTC.

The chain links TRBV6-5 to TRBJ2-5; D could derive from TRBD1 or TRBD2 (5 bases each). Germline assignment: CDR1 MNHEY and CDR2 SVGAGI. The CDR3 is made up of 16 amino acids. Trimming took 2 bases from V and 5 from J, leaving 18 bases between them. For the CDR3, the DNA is TGTGCCAGCAGTTACCAAATTCCCCAGGGACCGGAGACCCAGTACTTC. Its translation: CASSYQIPQGPETQYF.

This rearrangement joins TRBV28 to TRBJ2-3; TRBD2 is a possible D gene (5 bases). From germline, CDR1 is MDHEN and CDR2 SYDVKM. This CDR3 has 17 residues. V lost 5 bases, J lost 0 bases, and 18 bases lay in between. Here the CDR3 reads CASSTARWRASTDTQYF. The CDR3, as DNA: TGTGCCAGCAGTACCGCTCGTTGGCGGGCGAGCACAGATACGCAGTATTTT.